These 23 T cell receptor beta chains share one sample of origin, sequenced in a study of blood T cell repertoires in COVID-19. Sequencing used immunoSEQ multiplex PCR; TCRdb keeps in-frame clones, though not all of them. The sample lists hundreds of thousands of clones; about 91% were seen once. The sample consisted of peripheral blood. The receptors were gathered from a woman in her twenties or thirties who had recovered from COVID-19.

The chain combines TRBV27 with TRBJ1-2, with D perhaps TRBD1 (5 bases). Germline assignment: CDR1 MNHEY and CDR2 SMNVEV (reference sequence). The CDR3 length is 13 residues. The ends were cut back, 3 bases at V and 3 bases at J, with 8 bases in the middle. CDR3 DNA sequence: TGTGCCAGCAGTTTCGGAGGGGACTATGGCTACACCTTC. Amino acid sequence: CASSFGGDYGYTF.

The rearrangement links TRBV12-3 or TRBV12-4 to TRBJ1-2, with D unresolved. V was cut by 6 bases and J by 2 bases, with 10 bases left in between. The CDR3 consists of 13 residues. The CDR3 region is CASSHTGNYGYTF. CDR3 bases: TGTGCCAGCAGCCATACGGGGAACTATGGCTACACCTTC.

V usage is TRBV6-5 and J usage is TRBJ1-4; the D gene is possibly TRBD1 (6 bases). Germline V gives CDR1 MNHEY, CDR2 SVGAGI. This CDR3 has 16 amino acids. Trimming cost V 2 bases and J 3 bases, with 13 bases left between them. CDR3 DNA sequence: TGTGCCAGCAGTTACCCCCTAGGGGGAGCTAATGAAAAACTGTTTTTT. As protein: CASSYPLGGANEKLFF.

In this sample, this clone turned up many times. The chain carries TRBV30 and TRBJ1-5; D call uncertain. Trimming shortened V by 3 bases and J by 5 bases, and 8 bases separated the two germline ends. The CDR3 contains 12 residues. Germline-derived CDR1 and CDR2 are GTSNPN and SVGIG (reference sequence). CDR3 sequence: CAWSELYQPQHF. The CDR3 DNA reads TGTGCCTGGAGCGAACTTTATCAGCCCCAGCATTTT.

The chain recombines TRBV2 with TRBJ1-2; TRBD1 is a possible D gene (5 bases). V shed 8 bases and J shed 0 bases, with 22 bases lying between them. The CDR3 runs to 17 residues. Germline CDR1 SNHLY, CDR2 FYNNEI. The CDR3 here is CASLSPFSDSANYGYTF. The DNA of the CDR3 is TGTGCCAGCCTTTCGCCGTTTTCTGACAGTGCTAACTATGGCTACACCTTC.

This chain connects TRBV10-1 to TRBJ1-5; a possible D gene is TRBD1 (6 bases). V dropped 6 bases and J dropped 5 bases, with 14 bases sitting between them. Germline loops: CDR1 WNHNN, CDR2 SYGVQD (reference sequence). The CDR3 length is 14 residues. CDR3 DNA: TGCGCCAGCAGAGAACAGGGATTTTATCAGCCCCAGCATTTT. This sequence encodes CASREQGFYQPQHF.

This CDR3 reads CASSSSGVETQYF. The CDR3, as DNA: TGTGCCAGCAGCTCTAGCGGGGTGGAGACCCAGTACTTC. The chain employs TRBV5-4 and TRBJ2-5, with 9 bases identical to TRBD2. This CDR3 is built from 13 residues. With 3 bases clipped from V and 5 bases from J, the junction kept 2 bases outside the gene matches. The V gene's germline CDR1 is SGHNT and CDR2 YYREEE (reference sequence).

The J gene is TRBJ2-1, the V gene TRBV7-8; D is possibly TRBD2 (6 bases). CDR1 and CDR2 from the germline V gene are SGHVS and FQNEAQ. This CDR3 spans 15 amino acids. The V and J ends lost 1 base and 4 bases respectively, with 11 bases between them. CDR3: CASSLGGARYNEQFF. The CDR3, as DNA: TGTGCCAGCAGCTTAGGCGGGGCTAGATACAATGAGCAGTTCTTC.

The J gene is TRBJ1-3, the V gene TRBV11-2; D is undetermined. V lost 5 bases to trimming and J lost 2 bases, with 10 bases between them. CDR1 is SGHAT, CDR2 FQNNGV, per germline. The length of the CDR3 is 14 residues. The CDR3 DNA reads TGTGCCAGCAGCCCAGAGGGAGCTGGAAACACCATATATTTT. Translating it yields CASSPEGAGNTIYF.

This rearrangement joins TRBV18 to TRBJ2-7; TRBD1 aligns across 7 bases. Per germline, CDR1 KGHSH and CDR2 LQKENI. The CDR3 sequence is 16 residues long. V was pared by 5 bases and J by 2 bases, with 12 bases of the junction left unmatched. CDR3 loop: CASSVRDSGDPYEQYF. The CDR3 nucleotides read TGTGCCAGCTCAGTTCGGGACAGCGGTGACCCCTACGAGCAGTACTTC.

The chain carries TRBV10-3 and TRBJ2-3, with TRBD1 as a possible D gene (6 bases). Trimming shortened V by 3 bases and J by 2 bases, and 12 bases separated the two germline ends. This CDR3 is built from 15 residues. Germline V gene lookup returns CDR1 ENHRY and CDR2 SYGVKD. DNA of the CDR3: TGTGCCATCAGTGAATTGGCAGGGGCCACAGATACGCAGTATTTT. The encoded protein is CAISELAGATDTQYF.

V is TRBV9 and J is TRBJ2-7; possible D gene TRBD1, 7 bases. V dropped 0 bases and J dropped 2 bases, with 12 bases sitting between them. CDR3 length: 15 amino acids. CDR1 is SGDLS and CDR2 is YYNGEE in the germline V gene. The CDR3 sequence is CASSVAAGGPYEQYF. CDR3 DNA: TGTGCCAGCAGCGTAGCGGCAGGGGGGCCCTACGAGCAGTACTTC.

The genes are TRBV5-1 and TRBJ2-7; D is unclear. The germline gives CDR1 SGHRS, CDR2 YFSETQ. The CDR3 runs to 13 residues. V gave up 7 bases and J gave up 0 bases, with 11 bases separating them. The CDR3 loop reads CASRGISSYEQYF. CDR3 coding DNA: TGCGCCAGCCGAGGCATAAGCTCCTACGAGCAGTACTTC.

The rearrangement joins TRBV2 to TRBJ1-2; 10 bases map to TRBD1. The germline V gene encodes CDR1 SNHLY and CDR2 FYNNEI. This CDR3 is 14 amino acids long. V was pared by 6 bases and J by 3 bases, with 4 bases of the junction left unmatched. CDR3 bases: TGTGCCAGCAGCCGACAGGGGGCGGACTATGGCTACACCTTC. As protein: CASSRQGADYGYTF.

The V gene is TRBV28, the J gene TRBJ2-5; TRBD1 matches at 8 bases. The V segment lost 7 bases and the J segment 3 bases; nucleotides outside the gene matches: 4. There are 13 residues in the CDR3. Germline CDR1 MDHEN, CDR2 SYDVKM. The CDR3 region is CASKQGAKETQYF. The CDR3 coding sequence is TGTGCCAGCAAGCAGGGGGCGAAAGAGACCCAGTACTTC.

The rearrangement uses TRBV18 and TRBJ1-2; D might be TRBD1 (6 bases). The CDR3 has 17 residues. CDR1 is KGHSH and CDR2 is LQKENI in the germline V gene. The ends were cut back, 3 bases at V and 5 bases at J, with 22 bases in the middle. The CDR3 bases are TGTGCCAGCTCACCTTCGAATGACAGGCGGCCGGGGTATGGCTACACCTTC. Protein sequence: CASSPSNDRRPGYGYTF.

In its sample, this clone was seen a few times. J is TRBJ1-2 and V is TRBV30; D may be TRBD1 (6 bases). The germline CDR1 and CDR2 sequences are GTSNPN and SVGIG (reference sequence). CDR3 length equals 13 residues. V lost 5 bases and J 2 bases, leaving 12 bases between the germline ends. The CDR3 sequence is CAWAGQLNYGYTF. In nucleotides, the CDR3 is TGTGCCTGGGCCGGACAGCTAAACTATGGCTACACCTTC.

The CDR3, as DNA: TGCGCCAGCAGTAGCGGGGGGCGTTACTACGAGCAGTACTTC. It codes for CASSSGGRYYEQYF. The chain employs TRBV10-2 and TRBJ2-7, with 9 bases that match TRBD2. The V gene end was trimmed by 5 bases and the J gene end by 3 bases; junction bases not matched to a gene: 5. This CDR3 region has 14 residues. Germline CDR1 WSHSY, CDR2 SAAADI.

The genes are TRBV28 and TRBJ1-6, with 12 bases that match TRBD1. The CDR3 has 15 residues. Germline V gene data show CDR1 as MDHEN and CDR2 as SYDVKM. V lost 6 bases to trimming and J lost 10 bases; unmatched junction nucleotides: 7. CDR3 protein: CASSWGQGAGSPLHF. CDR3 nucleotide sequence: TGTGCCAGCAGCTGGGGACAGGGGGCAGGGTCACCCCTCCACTTT. The complete variable domain, with remaining parts taken from reference TRBV28 and TRBJ1-6, reads DVKVTQSSRYLVKRTGEKVFLECVQDMDHENMFWYRQDPGLGLRLIYFSYDVKMKEKGDIPEGYSVSREKKERFSLILESASTNQTSMYLCASSWGQGAGSPLHFGNGTRLTVT.

The rearrangement joins TRBV29-1 to TRBJ2-7; 10 bases align to TRBD1. Germline trimming cut 6 bases from V and 2 bases from J; bases unmatched to any gene: 7. Germline CDR1 reads SQVTM; CDR2 reads ANQGSEA. The CDR3 has 14 amino acids. CDR3 in DNA: TGCAGCGTAGCTCCGGGACAGGGGACCTACGAGCAGTACTTC. Translated, it gives CSVAPGQGTYEQYF.

V usage is TRBV5-5 and J usage is TRBJ1-2; possible D gene TRBD1, 6 bases. Trimming shortened V by 1 base and J by 8 bases, and 12 bases separated the two germline ends. Germline CDR1 and CDR2: SGHKS and YYEKEE (reference sequence). CDR3 length: 13 amino acids. CDR3 residues: CASSLWDINGYTF. In DNA, the CDR3 is TGTGCCAGCAGCTTGTGGGACATCAACGGCTACACCTTC.

V is TRBV6-5 and J is TRBJ1-5, with D maybe TRBD1 (6 bases). The V gene lost 4 bases and the J gene lost 4 bases, with 17 bases spanning the gap. There are 16 residues in the CDR3. Germline CDR1 and CDR2: MNHEY and SVGAGI. CDR3 nucleotides: TGTGCCAGCAGTTCTCGGTCTTTTAGGGGGAATCAGCCCCAGCATTTT. Translated: CASSSRSFRGNQPQHF.

V usage is TRBV5-4 and J usage is TRBJ1-6, with D possibly TRBD1 on 6 matching bases. V was clipped by 3 bases and J by 10 bases, with 23 bases between them. Germline V lookup: CDR1 SGHNT, CDR2 YYREEE (reference sequence). This CDR3 has 17 residues. For the CDR3, the DNA is TGTGCCAGCAGCTCTCCTCAAGGGGGACACCAAGGGTCACCCCTCCACTTT. This codes for CASSSPQGGHQGSPLHF.